Listed below are T cell receptor beta chains from one sample, sequenced in a study of identical twins. TCRdb itself ran the 5' RACE reads through MiXCR, one entry per CDR3 protein. The repertoire consists of hundreds of thousands of distinct CDR3 sequences, with 15% to 20% occurring once and the leading ten covering about an eighth. These data also featured in a second study, about T cells expressing NK-cell markers.

Sequencing was carried out using PBMCs. The origin of the receptors is a woman under 30 in good health. Each CDR3 is given with its conserved first and last residue.

>TRBV7-2|14
CASSWAGGGTEAFF
>TRBV6-2/TRBV6-3|13
CASTLGVPYEQYF
>TRBV7-2|13
CASQTGIGTEAFF
>TRBV12-3/TRBV12-4|14
CASSLVKGGETQYF
>TRBV10-3|12
CAISTPGTSGSF
>TRBV2|14
CASSENSPTDTQYF
>TRBV29-1|14
CSVETGRGDYGYTF
>TRBV29-1|17
CSVRFGLGNEAKNIQYF
>TRBV20-1|18
CSANDRFSGGPPTDTQYF
>TRBV6-5|11
CASSDGFTQYF
>TRBV5-6|14
CASSLVPSGTEAFF
>TRBV5-6|12
CASSLVDQPQHF
>TRBV21-1|14
CASSFWDYQETQYF
>TRBV18|15
CASSRMGQGADEQYF
>TRBV5-6|14
CASSFDRTSYEQYF
>TRBV7-2|14
CASSSGLAKDEQFF
>TRBV27|19
CASSLDSRTATSSTDTQYF
>TRBV7-7|17
CASSSGELEDFRETQYF
>TRBV29-1|13
CSASYGSTDTQYF
>TRBV6-2/TRBV6-3|14
CASGGQGSYNEQFF
>TRBV15|13
CATSTDYSYEQYF
>TRBV19|15
CASSIRGVFADTQYF
>TRBV7-9|16
CASFPLGTQTTGELFF
>TRBV6-4|19
CAFRLRVSRSGGHQGTQYF
>TRBV7-2|12
CASSLVKRGQFF
>TRBV20-1|15
CSASELGPSYNEQFF
>TRBV2|14
CASSASSGANVLTF
>TRBV29-1|11
CSVEMNTEAFF
>TRBV10-3|15
CATLGGSSYNSPLHF
>TRBV4-3|17
CASSQGTGAVGNTEAFF
>TRBV4-3|15
CASSQVNPDPGELFF
>TRBV12-3/TRBV12-4|11
CASSLGGGVFF
>TRBV6-2/TRBV6-3|14
CASRQPLAGAEQFF
>TRBV12-3/TRBV12-4|13
CASNPTGGHGYTF
>TRBV10-3|15
CAISESDTLVDEQFF
>TRBV20-1|14
CSASSASRADTQYF
>TRBV12-3/TRBV12-4|16
CASSSSISGMPNEQFF